The rows below give T cell receptor beta chains drawn from one sample of a study of T cell responses to AZD1222 COVID-19 vaccine. The protocol was immunoSEQ multiplex PCR, while the TCRdb copy is restricted to in-frame clones and leaves out a portion. The sample shows about 120,000 clones, roughly 87% of them seen only once. This specimen was peripheral blood, taken on day 0 of AZD1222 vaccination. Receptors originate from an adult in good health. Both conserved end residues are trimmed from each CDR3. Fields, in order: V gene, J gene, CDR3 protein.

v_gene: TRBV6-2/TRBV6-3; j_gene: TRBJ2-5; CDR3aa: ASSPDTEETQY
v_gene: TRBV5-1; j_gene: TRBJ1-1; CDR3aa: ASSLGEATEAF
v_gene: TRBV25-1; j_gene: TRBJ1-3; CDR3aa: ASSVRRDSGNTIY
v_gene: TRBV4-1; j_gene: TRBJ2-7; CDR3aa: ASSQDLGGYEQY
v_gene: TRBV6-2/TRBV6-3; j_gene: TRBJ1-2; CDR3aa: ASSGISGYT
v_gene: TRBV4-2; j_gene: TRBJ2-3; CDR3aa: ASSQDVGRGASTDTQY
v_gene: TRBV9; j_gene: TRBJ1-2; CDR3aa: ASSKPGQGAGGYT
v_gene: TRBV27; j_gene: TRBJ2-5; CDR3aa: ASGGMFPQETQY
v_gene: TRBV7-8; j_gene: TRBJ1-3; CDR3aa: ASSLARGRGSGNTIY
v_gene: TRBV6-5; j_gene: TRBJ1-3; CDR3aa: ASSYGPGMAGNTIY
v_gene: TRBV11-2; j_gene: TRBJ2-7; CDR3aa: ASSQYGGYEQY
v_gene: TRBV3-1/TRBV3-2; j_gene: TRBJ1-4; CDR3aa: ASSQQQGAGNEKLF
v_gene: TRBV7-9; j_gene: TRBJ2-1; CDR3aa: ASSSLQGGGHNEQF
v_gene: TRBV23-1; j_gene: TRBJ2-5; CDR3aa: ASSQYEEETQY
v_gene: TRBV18; j_gene: TRBJ2-7; CDR3aa: ASSPPLGTGGNSRQY
v_gene: TRBV7-2; j_gene: TRBJ1-1; CDR3aa: ASSLALLPRMNTEAF
v_gene: TRBV18; j_gene: TRBJ1-6; CDR3aa: ASSQGLGDSPLH
v_gene: TRBV6-1; j_gene: TRBJ1-6; CDR3aa: ASSGGTYWGISPLH
v_gene: TRBV5-4; j_gene: TRBJ1-4; CDR3aa: ASSSGSHEGEKLF
v_gene: TRBV5-4; j_gene: TRBJ1-1; CDR3aa: ASSLWANTEAF
v_gene: TRBV15; j_gene: TRBJ2-2; CDR3aa: ATSSGHDTGELF
v_gene: TRBV7-9; j_gene: TRBJ2-5; CDR3aa: ASTLSGGQETQY
v_gene: TRBV2; j_gene: TRBJ1-1; CDR3aa: ASSERGLLDAGGAF
v_gene: TRBV5-1; j_gene: TRBJ1-4; CDR3aa: ASSLGDTGATNEKLF
v_gene: TRBV3-1/TRBV3-2; j_gene: TRBJ2-1; CDR3aa: ASSQVRTSGGKNEQF
v_gene: TRBV11-2; j_gene: TRBJ1-4; CDR3aa: ASSLQGTANEKLF
v_gene: TRBV7-2; j_gene: TRBJ2-7; CDR3aa: ASLLAGSSYEQY
v_gene: TRBV5-1; j_gene: TRBJ1-3; CDR3aa: ASSLALLGQGNTIY
v_gene: TRBV4-1; j_gene: TRBJ1-5; CDR3aa: ASSQDRGRRNQPQH
v_gene: TRBV12-5; j_gene: TRBJ1-2; CDR3aa: ASGLVIRTAEGYT
v_gene: TRBV4-1; j_gene: TRBJ1-1; CDR3aa: ASTQRWENTEAF
v_gene: TRBV7-2; j_gene: TRBJ1-1; CDR3aa: ASSSGRTEAF
v_gene: TRBV29-1; j_gene: TRBJ1-2; CDR3aa: SIGTGDGYT
v_gene: TRBV10-1; j_gene: TRBJ2-1; CDR3aa: ASSEHGSGALGEQF
v_gene: TRBV6-5; j_gene: TRBJ1-1; CDR3aa: ASSSQGTEAF